This T cell receptor (beta chain) was sequenced in a study of blood T cell repertoires in COVID-19. Generated by immunoSEQ multiplex PCR, the TCRdb table keeps only in-frame clones and is missing some. The data show roughly 100,000 clones, around 87% seen once. This sequence was found in a woman of 80 years or more with acute or convalescent COVID-19. What was sequenced was peripheral blood.

CDR3 residues: CASGYGTEQFF. The CDR3 DNA reads as TGTGCTAGTGGCTACGGGACAGAGCAGTTCTTC. The genes are TRBV12-5 and TRBJ2-1; D possibly corresponds to TRBD1 (6 bases). Germline CDR1 is LGHNT and CDR2 is FRNRAP. Trimming pared 6 bases from V and 10 bases from J, leaving 10 bases between. The CDR3 covers 11 residues.